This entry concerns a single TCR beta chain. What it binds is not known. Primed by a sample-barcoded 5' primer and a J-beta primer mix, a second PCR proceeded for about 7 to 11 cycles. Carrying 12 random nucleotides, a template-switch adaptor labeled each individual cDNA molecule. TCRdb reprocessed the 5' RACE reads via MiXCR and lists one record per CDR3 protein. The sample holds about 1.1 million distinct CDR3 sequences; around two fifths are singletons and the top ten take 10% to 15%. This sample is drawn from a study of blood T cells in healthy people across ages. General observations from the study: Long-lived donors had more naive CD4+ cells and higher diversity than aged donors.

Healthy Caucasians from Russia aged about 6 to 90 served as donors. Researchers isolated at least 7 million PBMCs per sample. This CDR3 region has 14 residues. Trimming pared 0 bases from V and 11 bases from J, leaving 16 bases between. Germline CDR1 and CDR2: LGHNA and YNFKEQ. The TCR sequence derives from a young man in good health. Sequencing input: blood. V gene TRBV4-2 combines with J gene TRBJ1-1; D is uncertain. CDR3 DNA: TGTGCCAGCAGCCAAGATAATAGGGCCCTTCGGGCTTTCTTT. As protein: CASSQDNRALRAFF.